Below, 7 T cell receptor beta chains from the same sample are listed, as sequenced in a study of T cell repertoires in cytomegalovirus infection. Using its own MiXCR run on the reads, TCRdb lists one record per CDR3 protein. The table lists some 680,000 distinct CDR3 sequences, roughly a third of them singletons. Sequenced sample: PBMCs. The receptors shown here come from a human donor in good health (CMV status not recorded). Some clones in this sample may be carry-over from other donors' samples.

This clonotype turned up a few times. The chain couples TRBV28 to TRBJ2-7; 8 bases line up with TRBD1. V shed 3 bases, J shed 1 base, and the junction held 14 bases outside the gene matches. The CDR3 length is 18 residues. Per germline, CDR1 MDHEN and CDR2 SYDVKM. Here the CDR3 reads CASSFVSHGQGHSYEQYF. CDR3 sequence (DNA): TGTGCCAGCAGTTTCGTATCGCACGGACAGGGTCATTCCTACGAGCAGTACTTC.

The V gene is TRBV7-9, the J gene TRBJ1-1, with TRBD1 matching over 9 bases. Germline loops: CDR1 SEHNR, CDR2 FQNEAQ (reference sequence). The CDR3 has 17 amino acids. V shed 3 bases and J 1 base; nucleotides not matched to a gene: 9. The DNA for the CDR3 is TGTGCCAGCAGCTTCGGGACAGGGAGTGGGGAGAACACTGAAGCTTTCTTT. Encoded protein: CASSFGTGSGENTEAFF.

The chain joins TRBV4-1 to TRBJ1-3; TRBD1 agrees at 7 bases. Germline V gene data show CDR1 as MGHRA and CDR2 as YSYEKL. Trimming removed 1 base from V and 0 bases from J; junction bases left unmatched: 9. The CDR3 sequence is 18 residues long. This chain's CDR3 is CASSQGGQPNLSGNTIYF. DNA of the CDR3: TGCGCCAGCAGCCAAGGGGGACAGCCGAATCTCTCTGGAAACACCATATATTTT.

The chain joins TRBV6-2 or TRBV6-3 to TRBJ2-1; 9 bases match TRBD2. Germline lookup yields CDR1 MNHEY and CDR2 SVGEGT. There are 17 residues in the CDR3. The V segment lost 2 bases and the J segment 5 bases; nucleotides outside the gene matches: 10. CDR3 in DNA: TGTGCCAGCAGTTACGTACTAGCGGGTCCCTGGGACAATGAGCAGTTCTTC. It specifies CASSYVLAGPWDNEQFF.

This rearrangement joins TRBV14 to TRBJ2-3; no clear D. CDR3 length: 15 residues. Germline-derived CDR1 and CDR2 are SGHDN and FVKESK. Between the trimmed V and J ends, which lost 4 bases and 4 bases, there was a span of 15 bases. CDR3 DNA: TGTGCCAGCAGCCTTCTTGGGTCCTACTCAGATACGCAGTATTTT. Translating it yields CASSLLGSYSDTQYF.

This clonotype was observed a handful of times. V usage is TRBV7-8 and J usage is TRBJ2-7; no clear D gene. CDR3 size: 13 residues. Germline-derived CDR1 and CDR2 are SGHVS and FQNEAQ. V was trimmed by 4 bases and J by 8 bases, leaving 15 bases between them. The chain's CDR3 is CASSSTGPSKQYF. Here the CDR3 DNA reads TGTGCCAGCAGCTCAACGGGCCCGTCGAAGCAGTACTTC.

This clonotype has more than one count but fewer than ten. The chain couples TRBV28 to TRBJ2-1; the D is unclear. V gave up 7 bases and J gave up 4 bases, with 14 bases separating them. Per germline, CDR1 MDHEN and CDR2 SYDVKM. The CDR3 totals 14 residues. CDR3 protein: CASTLRPGYNEQFF. CDR3 coding DNA: TGTGCCAGCACCCTTAGGCCGGGTTACAATGAGCAGTTCTTC.